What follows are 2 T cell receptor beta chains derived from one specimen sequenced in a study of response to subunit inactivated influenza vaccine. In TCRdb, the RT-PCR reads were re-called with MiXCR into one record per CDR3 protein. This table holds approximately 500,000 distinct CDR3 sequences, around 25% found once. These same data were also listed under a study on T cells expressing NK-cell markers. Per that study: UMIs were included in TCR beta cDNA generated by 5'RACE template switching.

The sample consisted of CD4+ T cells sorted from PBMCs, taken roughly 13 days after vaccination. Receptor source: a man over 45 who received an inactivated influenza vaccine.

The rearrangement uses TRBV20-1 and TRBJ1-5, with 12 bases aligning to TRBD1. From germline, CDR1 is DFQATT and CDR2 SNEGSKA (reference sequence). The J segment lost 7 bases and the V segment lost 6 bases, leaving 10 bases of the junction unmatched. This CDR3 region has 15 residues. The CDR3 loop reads CSAEYGTGGRQPQHF. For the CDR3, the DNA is TGCAGTGCCGAATATGGGACAGGGGGCCGGCAGCCCCAGCATTTT.

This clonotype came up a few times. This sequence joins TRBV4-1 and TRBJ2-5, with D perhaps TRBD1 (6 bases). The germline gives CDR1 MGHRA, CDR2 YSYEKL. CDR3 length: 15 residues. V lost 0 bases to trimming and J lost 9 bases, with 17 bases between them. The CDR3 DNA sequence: TGCGCCAGCAGCCAAGAACCCAGGGGCCAGGTAGCCCAGTACTTC. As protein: CASSQEPRGQVAQYF.